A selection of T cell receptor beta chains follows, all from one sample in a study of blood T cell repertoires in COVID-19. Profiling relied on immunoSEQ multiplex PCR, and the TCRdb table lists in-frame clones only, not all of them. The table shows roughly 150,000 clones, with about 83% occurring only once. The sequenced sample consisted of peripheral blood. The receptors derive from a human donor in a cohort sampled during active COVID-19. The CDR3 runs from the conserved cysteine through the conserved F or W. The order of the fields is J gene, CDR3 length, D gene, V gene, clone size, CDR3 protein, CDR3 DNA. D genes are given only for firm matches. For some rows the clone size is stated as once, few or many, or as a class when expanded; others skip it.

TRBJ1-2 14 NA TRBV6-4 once CASRPTQENYGYTF TGTGCCAGCAGGCCTACACAGGAGAACTATGGCTACACCTTC
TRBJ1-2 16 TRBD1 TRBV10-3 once CAITPGQGVKDYGYTF TGTGCCATCACGCCGGGACAGGGGGTGAAGGACTATGGCTACACCTTC
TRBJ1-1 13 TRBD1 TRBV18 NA CASTGGLNTEAFF TGTGCCAGCACAGGGGGGCTAAACACTGAAGCTTTCTTT
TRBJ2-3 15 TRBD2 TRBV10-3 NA CAISDSGSTTDTQYF TGTGCCATCAGTGATAGCGGGAGTACAACAGATACGCAGTATTTT
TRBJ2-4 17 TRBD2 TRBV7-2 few CASRLAGGGVGKNIQYF TGTGCCAGTAGACTAGCGGGAGGCGGGGTGGGCAAAAACATTCAGTACTTC
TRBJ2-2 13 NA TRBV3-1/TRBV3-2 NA CASISGFTGELFF TGTGCCAGCATCTCAGGGTTCACCGGGGAGCTGTTTTTT
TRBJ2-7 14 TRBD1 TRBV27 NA CASSTNRGSYEQYF TGTGCCAGCAGCACCAACAGGGGCTCCTACGAGCAGTACTTC
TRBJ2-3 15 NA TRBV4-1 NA CASSHGSGRTDTQYF TGCGCCAGCAGCCATGGATCAGGCCGCACAGATACGCAGTATTTT
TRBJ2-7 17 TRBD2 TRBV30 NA CAWSGAGGPPPLREQYF TGTGCCTGGAGTGGGGCGGGGGGGCCCCCGCCGCTTCGCGAGCAGTACTTC
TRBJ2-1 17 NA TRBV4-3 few CASSQGPPRQGGSEQFF TGCGCCAGCAGCCAAGGGCCGCCGCGACAGGGAGGAAGTGAGCAGTTCTTC
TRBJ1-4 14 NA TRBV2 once CASTRSQGNEKLFF TGTGCCAGCACTAGGTCCCAGGGGAATGAAAAACTGTTTTTT
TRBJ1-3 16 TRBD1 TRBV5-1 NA CASTADRAASGNTIYF TGCGCCAGCACCGCCGACAGGGCGGCGAGTGGAAACACCATATATTTT
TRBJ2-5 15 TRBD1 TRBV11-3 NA CASSLGTGYQETQYF TGTGCCAGCAGCTTGGGGACAGGTTACCAAGAGACCCAGTACTTC
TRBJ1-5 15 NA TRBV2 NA CASSEEQGGNQPQHF TGTGCCAGCAGTGAAGAACAGGGAGGGAATCAGCCCCAGCATTTT
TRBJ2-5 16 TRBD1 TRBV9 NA CASSVGGQGSGETQYF TGTGCCAGCAGCGTGGGGGGACAGGGGTCAGGGGAGACCCAGTACTTC
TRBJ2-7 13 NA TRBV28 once CASSSGTRGQQYF TGTGCCAGCAGTTCGGGGACACGGGGACAGCAGTACTTC
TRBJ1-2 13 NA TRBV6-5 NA CASSRDGGYGYTF TGTGCCAGCAGCAGGGACGGGGGCTATGGCTACACCTTC
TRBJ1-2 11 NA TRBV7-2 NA CASSLDSPPLF TGTGCCAGCAGCTTAGACAGCCCCCCCCTCTTC
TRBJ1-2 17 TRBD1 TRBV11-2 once CASSKFSLTGVDYGYTF TGTGCCAGCAGTAAATTCTCCCTGACAGGGGTCGACTATGGCTACACCTTC
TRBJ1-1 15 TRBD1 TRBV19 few CASSPKGQRNTEAFF TGTGCCAGTAGTCCCAAGGGACAGAGGAACACTGAAGCTTTCTTT
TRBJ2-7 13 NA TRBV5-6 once CASSLPGNYEQYF TGTGCCAGCAGCTTGCCAGGGAACTACGAGCAGTACTTC
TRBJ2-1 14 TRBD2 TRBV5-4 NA CASSSALAVNEQFF TGTGCCAGCAGCTCGGCACTAGCGGTCAATGAGCAGTTCTTC
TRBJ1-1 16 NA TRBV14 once CASSQALAAGNTEAFF TGTGCCAGCAGCCAAGCGTTGGCAGCGGGGAACACTGAAGCTTTCTTT
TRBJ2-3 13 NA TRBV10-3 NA CAISVRGTDSQYF TGTGCCATCAGTGTCCGGGGTACAGATTCGCAGTATTTT
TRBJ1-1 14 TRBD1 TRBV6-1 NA CASSDRQGVTEAFF TGTGCCAGCAGTGACAGACAGGGGGTTACTGAAGCTTTCTTT
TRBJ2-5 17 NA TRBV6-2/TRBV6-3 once CASSYPGGGLDQETQYF TGTGCCAGCAGTTACCCAGGGGGGGGACTAGACCAAGAGACCCAGTACTTC
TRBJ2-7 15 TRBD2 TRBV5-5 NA CASSLILAGGGEQYF TGTGCCAGCAGCTTGATCCTAGCGGGGGGTGGCGAGCAGTACTTC
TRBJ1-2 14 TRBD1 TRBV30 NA CAWTSDRGAHGYTF TGTGCCTGGACCTCGGACAGGGGGGCCCATGGCTACACCTTC
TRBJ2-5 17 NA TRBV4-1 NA CASSQEEGRGLGETQYF TGCGCCAGCAGCCAGGAGGAGGGTAGAGGGTTGGGAGAGACCCAGTACTTC
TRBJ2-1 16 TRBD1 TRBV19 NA CASSARDRGSYNEQFF TGTGCCAGTAGCGCCCGCGACAGGGGTTCCTACAATGAGCAGTTCTTC
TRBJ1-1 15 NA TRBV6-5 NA CASSPTGDWETEAFF TGTGCCAGCAGCCCAACGGGCGATTGGGAGACTGAAGCTTTCTTT
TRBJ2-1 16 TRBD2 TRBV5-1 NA CASSGSSGGAGNEQFF TGCGCCAGCAGCGGATCTAGCGGGGGGGCTGGGAATGAGCAGTTCTTC
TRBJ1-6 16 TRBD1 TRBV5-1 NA CASSWGPGQYNSPLHF TGCGCCAGCAGCTGGGGGCCGGGACAGTACAATTCACCCCTCCACTTT
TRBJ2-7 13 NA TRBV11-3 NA CASSSIRRNEQYF TGTGCCAGCAGCTCCATTCGCAGAAACGAGCAGTACTTC
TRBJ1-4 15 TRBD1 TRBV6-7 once CASRPPDRANEKLFF TGTGCCAGCAGACCCCCGGACAGGGCGAATGAAAAACTGTTTTTT
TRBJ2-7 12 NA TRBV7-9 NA CASSLSSYEQYF TGTGCCAGCAGCCTGAGCTCCTACGAGCAGTACTTC
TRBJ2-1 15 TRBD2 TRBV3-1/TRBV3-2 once CASSRDSGSINEQFF TGTGCCAGCAGCCGAGATAGCGGGAGTATAAATGAGCAGTTCTTC
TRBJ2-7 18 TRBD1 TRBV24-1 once CATLRGRPMGQGAREQYF TGTGCCACCCTCCGGGGTCGCCCGATGGGACAGGGGGCGCGGGAGCAGTACTTC
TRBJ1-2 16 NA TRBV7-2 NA CASSLDRAVPGNGYTF TGTGCCAGCAGCTTAGACCGGGCGGTACCCGGGAATGGCTACACCTTC
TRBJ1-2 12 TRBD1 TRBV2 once CASSRQGSGYTF TGTGCCAGCAGTAGACAGGGGAGCGGCTACACCTTC
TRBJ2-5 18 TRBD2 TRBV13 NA CASSAAWGKRGDQETQYF TGTGCCAGCAGCGCCGCGTGGGGGAAGCGGGGGGACCAAGAGACCCAGTACTTC
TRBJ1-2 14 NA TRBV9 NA CASSVATGNYGYTF TGTGCCAGCAGCGTAGCGACAGGAAACTATGGCTACACCTTC
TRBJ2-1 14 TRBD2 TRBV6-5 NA CASSYSSSGNEQFF TGTGCCAGCAGTTACTCCTCTAGCGGGAATGAGCAGTTCTTC
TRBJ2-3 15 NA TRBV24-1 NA CATSDYGSGTDTQYF TGTGCCACCAGTGATTATGGTAGCGGCACAGATACGCAGTATTTT